This T cell receptor beta chain is from a study of blood T cell repertoires in COVID-19. Overall study: Spain, Italy and the United States supplied samples that represented acute and convalescent COVID-19. The cDNA or gDNA used as material had been derived from T cells, B-cell-depleted T cells, or PBMCs.

The CDR3 runs 13 residues. V lost 10 bases and J lost 5; bases outside the gene matches: 6. CDR1 and CDR2 from the germline V gene are SNHLY and FYNNEI. In the original processing: How many nucleated cells were present was estimated from reference gene primer amplification. Here immunoSEQ multiplex PCR was the method, and the copy in TCRdb shows in-frame clones only, minus some. Clone size and the V and J calls come from that table; the DNA yielded D and trimming. This sample yields 200,000 to 300,000 clones, of which 84% are seen a single time; 4% to 4.5% belongs to the top ten. The TCR originated in a man in his 60s with acute or convalescent COVID-19. Sequenced sample: peripheral blood. The V gene is TRBV2, the J gene TRBJ2-1, with TRBD1 matching over 9 bases. The CDR3 DNA reads TGTGCCAACTCGGGACAGGGACACAATGAGCAGTTCTTC. Protein sequence: CANSGQGHNEQFF. The complete variable domain, with remaining parts taken from reference TRBV2 and TRBJ2-1, reads EPEVTQTPSHQVTQMGQEVILRCVPISNHLYFYWYRQILGQKVEFLVSFYNNEISEKSEIFDDQFSVERPDGSNFTLKIRSTKLEDSAMYFCANSGQGHNEQFFGPGTRLTVL.